Listed below are T cell receptor beta chains from one sample, sequenced in a study of T cells in Graves' hyperthyroidism and ophthalmopathy. Each CDR3 protein gets one entry after TCRdb re-called the multiplex PCR reads with MiXCR. The sample lists hundreds of thousands of distinct CDR3 sequences; 38% were seen once. The sequencing input was blood. The receptors shown here come from a man in his late teens or twenties with Graves' hyperthyroidism. The CDR3 runs from the conserved cysteine through the conserved F or W. Each record gives: clone size, D gene, V gene, J gene, CDR3 DNA, CDR3 protein. A D gene is named only where the DNA matches it firmly. The listing skips clone size in some rows; elsewhere it reads once, few, many or a size class.

>once|-|TRBV12-3/TRBV12-4|TRBJ2-2
TGTGCCAGCAGTTTTTACATTAACACCGGGGAGCTGTTTTTT
CASSFYINTGELFF
>few|-|TRBV7-2|TRBJ2-7
TGTGCCAGCAGCTTAGGAGGTAGGCCTTTCGGGCTCTACGAGCAGTACTTC
CASSLGGRPFGLYEQYF
>many|TRBD2|TRBV2|TRBJ2-7
TGTGCCAGCAGAGCTGGACTAGCGGGTTACTACGAGCAGTACTTC
CASRAGLAGYYEQYF
>many|-|TRBV29-1|TRBJ2-5
TGCAGCGTTGGTGGGCGAGTCGAGACCCAGTACTTC
CSVGGRVETQYF
>many|-|TRBV11-2|TRBJ2-7
TGTGCCAGCAGCTTAACCCGTTACGAGCAGTACTTC
CASSLTRYEQYF
>many|TRBD2|TRBV29-1|TRBJ2-5
TGCAGCGTTGAAGAGGGGGCTGGACTAGCGTCAGTCGGGGAAGAGACCCAGTACTTC
CSVEEGAGLASVGEETQYF
>many|-|TRBV29-1|TRBJ2-2
TGCAGCGTTGGGTTCCTTGAGACCGGGGAGCTGTTTTTT
CSVGFLETGELFF
>few|-|TRBV6-5|TRBJ1-1
TGTGCCAGCGGGCCTAGGGAACGCACTGAAGCTTTCTTT
CASGPRERTEAFF
>many|TRBD1|TRBV7-9|TRBJ1-1
TGTGCCAGCAGCGTAATAGGGGGCAAGAACACTGAAGCTTTCTTT
CASSVIGGKNTEAFF
>-|TRBD1|TRBV7-9|TRBJ2-4
TGTGCCAGCAGTTTAACAGGGGACGACATTCAGTACTTC
CASSLTGDDIQYF
>-|TRBD1|TRBV2|TRBJ2-5
TGTGCCAGCAGCGGACAGGGTCTGGGGACCCAGTACTTC
CASSGQGLGTQYF
>many|TRBD1|TRBV2|TRBJ1-2
TGTGCCAGCAGTGCCGGACAGGGAGTCGGTGGCTACACCTTC
CASSAGQGVGGYTF